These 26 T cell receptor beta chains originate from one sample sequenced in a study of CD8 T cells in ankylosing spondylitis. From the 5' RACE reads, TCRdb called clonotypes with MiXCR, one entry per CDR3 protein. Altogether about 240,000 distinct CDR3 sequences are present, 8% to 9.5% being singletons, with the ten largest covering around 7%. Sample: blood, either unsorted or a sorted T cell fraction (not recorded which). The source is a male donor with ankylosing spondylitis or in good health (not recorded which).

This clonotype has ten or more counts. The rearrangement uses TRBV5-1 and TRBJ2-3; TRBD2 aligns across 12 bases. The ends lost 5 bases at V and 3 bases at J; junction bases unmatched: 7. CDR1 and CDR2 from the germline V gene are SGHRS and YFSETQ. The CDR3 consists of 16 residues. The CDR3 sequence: CASRPLAGGPTDTQYF. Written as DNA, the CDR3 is TGCGCCAGCAGACCTCTAGCGGGAGGGCCGACAGATACGCAGTATTTT.

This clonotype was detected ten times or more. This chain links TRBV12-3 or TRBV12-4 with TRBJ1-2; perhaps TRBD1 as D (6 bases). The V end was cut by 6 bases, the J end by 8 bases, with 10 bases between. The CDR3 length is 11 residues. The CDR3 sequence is CASSRGSGYTF. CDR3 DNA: TGTGCCAGCAGCAGGGGAAGCGGCTACACCTTC.

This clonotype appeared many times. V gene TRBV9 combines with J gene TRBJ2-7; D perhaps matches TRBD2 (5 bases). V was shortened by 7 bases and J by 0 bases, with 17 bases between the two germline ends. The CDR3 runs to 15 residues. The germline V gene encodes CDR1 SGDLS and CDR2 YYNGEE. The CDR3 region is CASSTGGTSSYEQYF. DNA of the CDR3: TGTGCCAGCTCAACCGGAGGTACTAGCTCCTACGAGCAGTACTTC.

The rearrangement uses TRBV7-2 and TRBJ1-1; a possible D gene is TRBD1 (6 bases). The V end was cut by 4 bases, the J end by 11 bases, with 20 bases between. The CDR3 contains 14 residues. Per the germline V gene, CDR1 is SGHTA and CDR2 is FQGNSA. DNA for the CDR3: TGTGCCAGCAGCTCCCCCGGGACACGGCGTTCGGCTTTCTTT. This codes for CASSSPGTRRSAFF.

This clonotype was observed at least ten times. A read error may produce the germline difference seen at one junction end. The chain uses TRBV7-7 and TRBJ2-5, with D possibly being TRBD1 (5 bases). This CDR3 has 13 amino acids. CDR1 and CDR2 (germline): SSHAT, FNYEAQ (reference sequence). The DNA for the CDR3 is TGTGCTAGCAGCTACCGAAGGGGAGAGACCCAGTACTTC. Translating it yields CASSYRRGETQYF.

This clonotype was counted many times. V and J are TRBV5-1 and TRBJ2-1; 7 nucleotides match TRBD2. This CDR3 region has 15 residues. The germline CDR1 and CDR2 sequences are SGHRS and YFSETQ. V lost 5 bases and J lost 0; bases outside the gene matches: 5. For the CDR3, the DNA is TGCGCCAGCAGAGGGCGGGGGAGCTCCTACAATGAGCAGTTCTTC. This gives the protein CASRGRGSSYNEQFF.

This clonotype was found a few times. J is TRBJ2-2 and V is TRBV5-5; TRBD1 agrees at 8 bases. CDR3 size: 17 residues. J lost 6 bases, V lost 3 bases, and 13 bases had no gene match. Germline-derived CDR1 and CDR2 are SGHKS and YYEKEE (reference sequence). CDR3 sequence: CASSWLLTGQVPGELFF. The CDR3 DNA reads TGTGCCAGCAGCTGGCTCCTGACGGGACAGGTCCCCGGGGAGCTGTTTTTT.

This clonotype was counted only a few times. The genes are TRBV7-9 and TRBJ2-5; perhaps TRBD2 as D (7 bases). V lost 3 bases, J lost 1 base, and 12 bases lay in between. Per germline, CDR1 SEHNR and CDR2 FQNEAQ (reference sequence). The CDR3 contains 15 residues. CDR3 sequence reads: CASSFGGGLQETQYF. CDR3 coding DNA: TGTGCCAGCAGCTTTGGCGGGGGCCTCCAAGAGACCCAGTACTTC.

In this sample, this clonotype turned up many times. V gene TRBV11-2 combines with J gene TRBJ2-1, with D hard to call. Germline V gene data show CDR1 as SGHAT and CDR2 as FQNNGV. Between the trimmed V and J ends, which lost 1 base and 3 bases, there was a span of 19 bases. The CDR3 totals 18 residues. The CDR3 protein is CASSLVIPGKGDYNEQFF. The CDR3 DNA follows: TGTGCCAGCAGCTTAGTCATACCTGGGAAGGGTGACTACAATGAGCAGTTCTTC.

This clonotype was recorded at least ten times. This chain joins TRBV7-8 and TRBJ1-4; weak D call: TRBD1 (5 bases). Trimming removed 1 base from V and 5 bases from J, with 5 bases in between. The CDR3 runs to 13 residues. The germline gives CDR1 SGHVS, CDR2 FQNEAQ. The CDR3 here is CASSLDRNEKLFF. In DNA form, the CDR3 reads TGTGCCAGCAGCTTAGACAGGAATGAAAAACTGTTTTTT. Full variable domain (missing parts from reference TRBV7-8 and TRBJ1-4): GAGVSQSPRYKVAKRGQDVALRCDPISGHVSLFWYQQALGQGPEFLTYFQNEAQLDKSGLPSDRFFAERPEGSVSTLKIQRTQQEDSAVYLCASSLDRNEKLFFGSGTQLSVL.

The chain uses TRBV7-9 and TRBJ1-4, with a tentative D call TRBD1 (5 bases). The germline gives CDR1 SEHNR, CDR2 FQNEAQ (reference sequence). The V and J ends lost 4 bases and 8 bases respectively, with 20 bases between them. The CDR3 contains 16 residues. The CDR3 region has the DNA TGTGCCAGCAGCTCTCTCGAGGGGACTCCGAGGGAAAAACTGTTTTTT. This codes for CASSSLEGTPREKLFF.

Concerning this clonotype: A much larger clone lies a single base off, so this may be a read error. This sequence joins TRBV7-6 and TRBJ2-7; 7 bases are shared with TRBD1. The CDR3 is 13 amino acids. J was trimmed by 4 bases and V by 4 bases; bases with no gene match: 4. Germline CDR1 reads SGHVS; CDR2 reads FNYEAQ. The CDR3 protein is CASSSGTDYEQYF. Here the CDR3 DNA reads TGTGCCAGCAGCTCCGGGACAGATTACGAGCAGTACTTC.

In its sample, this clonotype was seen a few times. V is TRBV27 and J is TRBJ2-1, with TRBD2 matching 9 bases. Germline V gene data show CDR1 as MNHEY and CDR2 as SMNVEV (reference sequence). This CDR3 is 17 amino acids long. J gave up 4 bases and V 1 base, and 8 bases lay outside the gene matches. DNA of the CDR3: TGTGCCAGCAGTTTATTGGGCGGGGGGGCTTCGTACAATGAGCAGTTCTTC. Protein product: CASSLLGGGASYNEQFF.

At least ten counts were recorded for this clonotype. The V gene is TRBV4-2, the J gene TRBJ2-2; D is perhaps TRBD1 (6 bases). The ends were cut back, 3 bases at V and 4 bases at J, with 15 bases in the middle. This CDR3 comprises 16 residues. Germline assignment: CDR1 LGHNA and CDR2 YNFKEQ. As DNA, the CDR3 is TGTGCCAGCAGCCAGGACACAGGGTGGGGCACCGGGGAGCTGTTTTTT. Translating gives CASSQDTGWGTGELFF.

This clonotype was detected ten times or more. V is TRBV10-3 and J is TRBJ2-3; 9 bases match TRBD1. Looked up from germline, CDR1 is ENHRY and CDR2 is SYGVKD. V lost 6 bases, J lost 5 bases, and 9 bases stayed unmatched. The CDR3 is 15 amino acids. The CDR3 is CAIRKQGARGDTQYF. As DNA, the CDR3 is TGTGCCATCAGAAAACAGGGGGCGCGGGGAGATACGCAGTATTTT.

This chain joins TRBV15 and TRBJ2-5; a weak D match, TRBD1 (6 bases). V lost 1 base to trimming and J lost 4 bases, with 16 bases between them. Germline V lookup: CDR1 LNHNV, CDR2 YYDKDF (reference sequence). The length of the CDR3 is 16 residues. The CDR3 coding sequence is TGTGCCACCAGCAGAGGCCGACAGGAGGTAGGAGAGACCCAGTACTTC. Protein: CATSRGRQEVGETQYF.

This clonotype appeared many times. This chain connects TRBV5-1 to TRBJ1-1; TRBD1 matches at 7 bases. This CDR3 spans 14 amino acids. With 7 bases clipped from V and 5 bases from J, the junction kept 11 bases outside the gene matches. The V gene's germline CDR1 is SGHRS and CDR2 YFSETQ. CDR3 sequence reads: CASSDQGGKTEAFF. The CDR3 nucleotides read TGCGCCAGCTCTGATCAGGGGGGAAAAACTGAAGCTTTCTTT.

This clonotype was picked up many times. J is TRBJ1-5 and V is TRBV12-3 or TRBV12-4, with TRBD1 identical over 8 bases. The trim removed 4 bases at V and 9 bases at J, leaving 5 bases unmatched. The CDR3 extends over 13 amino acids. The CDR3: CASSWTGTWPQHF. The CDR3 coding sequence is TGTGCCAGCAGTTGGACAGGGACGTGGCCCCAGCATTTT.

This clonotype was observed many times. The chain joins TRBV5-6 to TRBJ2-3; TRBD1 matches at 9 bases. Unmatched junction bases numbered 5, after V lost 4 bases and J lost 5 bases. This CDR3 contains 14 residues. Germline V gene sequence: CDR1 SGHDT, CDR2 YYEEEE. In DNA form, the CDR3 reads TGTGCCAGCAGCCGGGACAGGGTAGGAGATACGCAGTATTTT. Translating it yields CASSRDRVGDTQYF.

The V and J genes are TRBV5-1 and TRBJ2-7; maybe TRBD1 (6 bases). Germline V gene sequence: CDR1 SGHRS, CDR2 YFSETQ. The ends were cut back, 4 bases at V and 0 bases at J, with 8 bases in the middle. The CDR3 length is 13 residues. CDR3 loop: CASSTGHSYEQYF. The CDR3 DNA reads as TGCGCCAGCAGCACGGGACACTCCTACGAGCAGTACTTC.

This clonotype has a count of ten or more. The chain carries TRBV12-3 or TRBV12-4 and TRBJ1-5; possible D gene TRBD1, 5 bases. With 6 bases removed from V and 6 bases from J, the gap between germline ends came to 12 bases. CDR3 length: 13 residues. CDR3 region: CASSPGGFQPQHF. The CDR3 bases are TGTGCCAGCAGCCCGGGGGGGTTTCAGCCCCAGCATTTT.

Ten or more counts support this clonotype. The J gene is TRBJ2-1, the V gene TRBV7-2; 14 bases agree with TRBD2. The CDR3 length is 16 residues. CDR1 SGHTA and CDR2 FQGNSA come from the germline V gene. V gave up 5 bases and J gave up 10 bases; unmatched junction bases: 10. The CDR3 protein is CASSPSGLAGGREQFF. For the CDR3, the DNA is TGTGCCAGCAGCCCATCAGGACTAGCGGGAGGAAGAGAGCAGTTCTTC.

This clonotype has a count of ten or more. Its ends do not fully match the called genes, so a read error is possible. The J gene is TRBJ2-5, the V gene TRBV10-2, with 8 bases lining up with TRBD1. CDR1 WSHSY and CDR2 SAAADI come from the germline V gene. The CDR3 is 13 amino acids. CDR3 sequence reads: CASSGSGQGKGEF. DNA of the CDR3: TGCGCCAGCAGTGGATCCGGACAGGGAAAGGGCGAATTC.

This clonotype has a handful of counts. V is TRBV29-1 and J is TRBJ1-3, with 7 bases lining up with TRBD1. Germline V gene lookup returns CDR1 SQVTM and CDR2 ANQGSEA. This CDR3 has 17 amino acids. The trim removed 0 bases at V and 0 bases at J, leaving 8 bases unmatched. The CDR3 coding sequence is TGCAGCGTTGAAGATGGACAGGCGCTAGCCTCTGGAAACACCATATATTTT. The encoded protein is CSVEDGQALASGNTIYF.

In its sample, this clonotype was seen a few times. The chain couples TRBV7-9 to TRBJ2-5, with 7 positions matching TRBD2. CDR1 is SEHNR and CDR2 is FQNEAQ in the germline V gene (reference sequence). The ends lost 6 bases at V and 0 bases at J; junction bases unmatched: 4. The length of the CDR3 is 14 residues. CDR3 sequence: CASRPLANQETQYF. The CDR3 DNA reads TGTGCCAGCAGGCCACTAGCGAACCAAGAGACCCAGTACTTC.

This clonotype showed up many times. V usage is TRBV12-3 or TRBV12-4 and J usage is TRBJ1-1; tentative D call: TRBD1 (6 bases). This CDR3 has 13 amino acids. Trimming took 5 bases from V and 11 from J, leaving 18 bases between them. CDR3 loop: CASSPTGSGFAFF. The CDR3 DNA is TGTGCCAGCAGTCCTACAGGGTCTGGTTTCGCTTTCTTT.